Listed below are T cell receptor beta chains from one sample, sequenced in a study of a mutant IDH1 vaccine in newly diagnosed glioma. TCRdb's copy holds only in-frame clones and misses some; the assay was immunoSEQ multiplex PCR. The profile shows some 70,000 clones, about 87% of them singletons. Their target antigens are unknown. The input for sequencing was PBMCs, taken from a glioma patient whose treatment included an IDH1 peptide vaccine. The receptor set was obtained from a man aged 18 to 29 with glioma. CDR3s include the opening cysteine and the closing phenylalanine or tryptophan. The order of the fields is J gene, V gene, CDR3 protein.

>TRBJ1-4|TRBV4-3
CASSLDRGTNEKLFF
>TRBJ2-3|TRBV15
CATSRAYGVGSTDTQYF
>TRBJ2-1|TRBV7-8
CASSFGWDEQFF
>TRBJ1-5|TRBV12-2
CASRLYDGQGPQHF
>NA|TRBV30
CAWSHVVGEQYF
>TRBJ2-5|TRBV29-1
CSAVRQLAQETQYF
>TRBJ2-7|TRBV9
CASSPGGTSGRYEQYF
>TRBJ1-2|TRBV7-2
CASSAGTVVNYGYTF
>TRBJ2-7|TRBV6-1
CASSKTGSYEQYF
>TRBJ2-7|TRBV6-6
CASSSHRGTSEQYF
>TRBJ2-7|TRBV19
CASTPQPWIGVQYF
>TRBJ2-3|TRBV27
CASSFPSLYTQYF
>TRBJ1-5|TRBV18
CASSPGGGGQPQHF
>TRBJ1-2|TRBV4-2
CASSPGYYGYTF
>TRBJ2-7|TRBV6-1
CASSVVTPHEQYF
>TRBJ1-1|TRBV2
CASSGSGVTEAFF
>TRBJ1-5|TRBV21-1
CASSNGTGPIAPQHF
>TRBJ2-3|TRBV5-5
CASSFSDHAQYF
>TRBJ1-1|TRBV11-1
CASSLPRGQGNTEAFF
>TRBJ1-1|TRBV29-1
CSVQGMMNTEAFF
>TRBJ1-1|TRBV13
CASSTPQGRLWTEAFF
>TRBJ2-3|TRBV30
CAWSVGGRWGTDTQYF
>TRBJ1-2|TRBV18
CASSPKGAGFNYGYTF
>TRBJ1-1|TRBV5-1
CASSTRDRGLRNTEAFF
>TRBJ2-7|TRBV30
CAWSVQGTRNEQYF
>TRBJ2-2|TRBV19
CASSIDFAGASGELFF